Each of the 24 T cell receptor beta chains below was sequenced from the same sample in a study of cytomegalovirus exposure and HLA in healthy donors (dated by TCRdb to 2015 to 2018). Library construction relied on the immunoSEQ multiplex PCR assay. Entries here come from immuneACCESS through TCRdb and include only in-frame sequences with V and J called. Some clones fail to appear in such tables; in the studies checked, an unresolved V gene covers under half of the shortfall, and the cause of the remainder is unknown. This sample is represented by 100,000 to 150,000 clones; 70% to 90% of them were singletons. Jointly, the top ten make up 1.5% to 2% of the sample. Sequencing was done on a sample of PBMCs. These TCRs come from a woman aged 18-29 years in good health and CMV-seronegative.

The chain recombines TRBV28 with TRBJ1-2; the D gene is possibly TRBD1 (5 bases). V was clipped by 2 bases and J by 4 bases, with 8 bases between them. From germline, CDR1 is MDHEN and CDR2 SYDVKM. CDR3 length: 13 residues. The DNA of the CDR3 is TGTGCCAGCAGTTTAGGTGGGGCCTATGGCTACACCTTC. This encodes CASSLGGAYGYTF.

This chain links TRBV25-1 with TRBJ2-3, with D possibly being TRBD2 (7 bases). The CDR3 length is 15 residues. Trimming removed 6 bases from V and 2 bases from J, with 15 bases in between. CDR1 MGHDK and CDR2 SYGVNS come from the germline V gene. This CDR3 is CASRGGGIITDTQYF. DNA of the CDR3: TGTGCCAGCAGGGGAGGGGGTATCATCACAGATACGCAGTATTTT.

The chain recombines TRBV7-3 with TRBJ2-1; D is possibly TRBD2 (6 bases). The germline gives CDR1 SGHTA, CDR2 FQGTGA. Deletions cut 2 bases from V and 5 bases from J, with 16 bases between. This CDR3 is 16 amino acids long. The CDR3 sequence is CASSLSVGLINNEQFF. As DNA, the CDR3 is TGTGCCAGCAGCTTATCTGTCGGACTAATAAACAATGAGCAGTTCTTC.

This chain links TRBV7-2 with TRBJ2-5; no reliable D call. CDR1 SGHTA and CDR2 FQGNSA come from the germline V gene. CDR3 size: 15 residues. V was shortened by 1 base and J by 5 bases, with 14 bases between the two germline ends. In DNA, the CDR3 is TGTGCCAGCAGCTTAGAGGTCGCAGGTTGGGAGACCCAGTACTTC. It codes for CASSLEVAGWETQYF.

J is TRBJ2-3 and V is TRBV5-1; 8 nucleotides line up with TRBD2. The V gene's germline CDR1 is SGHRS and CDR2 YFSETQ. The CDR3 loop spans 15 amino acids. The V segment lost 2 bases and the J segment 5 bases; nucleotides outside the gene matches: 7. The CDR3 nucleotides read TGCGCCAGCAGCTTTTCGGGGGGGCCGGGAGATACGCAGTATTTT. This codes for CASSFSGGPGDTQYF.

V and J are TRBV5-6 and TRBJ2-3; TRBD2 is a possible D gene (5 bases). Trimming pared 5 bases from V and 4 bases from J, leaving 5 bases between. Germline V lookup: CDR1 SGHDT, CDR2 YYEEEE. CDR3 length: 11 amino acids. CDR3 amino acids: CASRGADTQYF. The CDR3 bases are TGTGCCAGCAGGGGAGCAGATACGCAGTATTTT.

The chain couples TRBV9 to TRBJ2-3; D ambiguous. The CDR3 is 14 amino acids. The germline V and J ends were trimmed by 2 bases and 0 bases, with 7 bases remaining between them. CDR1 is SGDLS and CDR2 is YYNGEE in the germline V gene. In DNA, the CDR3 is TGTGCCAGCAGCGTCGACAAAAGCACAGATACGCAGTATTTT. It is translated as CASSVDKSTDTQYF.

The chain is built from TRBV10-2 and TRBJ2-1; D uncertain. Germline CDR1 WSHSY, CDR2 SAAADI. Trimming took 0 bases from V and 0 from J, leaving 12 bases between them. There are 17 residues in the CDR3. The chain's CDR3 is CASSESNGNSSYNEQFF. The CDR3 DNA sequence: TGCGCCAGCAGTGAGTCGAATGGCAACAGCTCCTACAATGAGCAGTTCTTC.

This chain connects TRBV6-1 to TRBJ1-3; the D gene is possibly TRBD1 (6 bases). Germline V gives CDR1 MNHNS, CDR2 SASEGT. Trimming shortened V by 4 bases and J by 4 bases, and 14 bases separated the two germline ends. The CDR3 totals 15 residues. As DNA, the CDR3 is TGTGCCAGCAGTGGATCGGGGGGCTTGGGAAACACCATATATTTT. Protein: CASSGSGGLGNTIYF.

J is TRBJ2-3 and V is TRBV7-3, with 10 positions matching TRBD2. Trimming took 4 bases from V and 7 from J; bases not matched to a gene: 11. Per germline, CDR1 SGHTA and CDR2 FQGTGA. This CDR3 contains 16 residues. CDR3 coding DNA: TGTGCCAGCAGCTACCTCTCCCTAGCGGGGGCCAATACGCAGTATTTT. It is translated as CASSYLSLAGANTQYF.

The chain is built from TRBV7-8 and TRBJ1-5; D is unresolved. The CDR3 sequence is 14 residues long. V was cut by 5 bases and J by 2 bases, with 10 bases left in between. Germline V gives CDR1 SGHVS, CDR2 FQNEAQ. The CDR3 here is CASSQAGGNQPQHF. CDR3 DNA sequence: TGTGCCAGCAGCCAAGCGGGCGGCAATCAGCCCCAGCATTTT.

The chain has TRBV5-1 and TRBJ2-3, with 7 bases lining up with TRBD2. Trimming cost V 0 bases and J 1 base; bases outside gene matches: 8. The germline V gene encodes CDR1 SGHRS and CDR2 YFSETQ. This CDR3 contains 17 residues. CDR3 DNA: TGCGCCAGCAGCTTGGATCCCCTCCGGGGGGGCACAGATACGCAGTATTTT. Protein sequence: CASSLDPLRGGTDTQYF.

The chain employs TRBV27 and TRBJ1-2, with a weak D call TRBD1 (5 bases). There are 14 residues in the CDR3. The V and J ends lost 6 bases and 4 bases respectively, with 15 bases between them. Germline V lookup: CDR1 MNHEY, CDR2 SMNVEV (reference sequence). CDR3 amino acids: CASRGGKGLYGYTF. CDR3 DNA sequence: TGTGCCAGCAGGGGTGGGAAGGGACTCTATGGCTACACCTTC.

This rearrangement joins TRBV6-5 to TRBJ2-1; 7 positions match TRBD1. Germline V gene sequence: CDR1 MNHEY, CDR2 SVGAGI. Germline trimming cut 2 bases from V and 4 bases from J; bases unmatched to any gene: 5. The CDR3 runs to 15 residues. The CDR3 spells CASSYDRAVYNEQFF. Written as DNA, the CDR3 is TGTGCCAGCAGTTACGACAGGGCCGTTTACAATGAGCAGTTCTTC.

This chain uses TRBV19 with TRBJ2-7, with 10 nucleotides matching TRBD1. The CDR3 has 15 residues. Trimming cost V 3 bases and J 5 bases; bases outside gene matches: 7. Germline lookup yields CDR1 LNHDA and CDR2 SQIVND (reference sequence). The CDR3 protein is CASSISGTGVDEQYF. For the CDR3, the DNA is TGTGCCAGTAGTATCAGCGGGACAGGGGTGGACGAGCAGTACTTC. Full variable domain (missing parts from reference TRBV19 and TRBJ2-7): DGGITQSPKYLFRKEGQNVTLSCEQNLNHDAMYWYRQDPGQGLRLIYYSQIVNDFQKGDIAEGYSVSREKKESFPLTVTSAQKNPTAFYLCASSISGTGVDEQYFGPGTRLTVT.

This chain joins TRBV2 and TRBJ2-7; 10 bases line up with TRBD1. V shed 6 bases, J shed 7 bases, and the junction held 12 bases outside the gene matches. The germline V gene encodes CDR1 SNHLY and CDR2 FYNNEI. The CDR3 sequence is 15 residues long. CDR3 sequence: CASSEPRQGAREQYF. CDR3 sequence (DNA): TGTGCCAGCAGCGAGCCCAGACAGGGGGCCAGAGAGCAGTACTTC.

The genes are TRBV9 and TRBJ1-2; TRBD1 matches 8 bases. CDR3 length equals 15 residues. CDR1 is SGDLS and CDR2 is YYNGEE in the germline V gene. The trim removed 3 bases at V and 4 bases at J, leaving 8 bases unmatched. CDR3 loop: CASSGTGSTIYGYTF. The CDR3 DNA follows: TGTGCCAGCAGCGGGACAGGGTCTACTATCTATGGCTACACCTTC.

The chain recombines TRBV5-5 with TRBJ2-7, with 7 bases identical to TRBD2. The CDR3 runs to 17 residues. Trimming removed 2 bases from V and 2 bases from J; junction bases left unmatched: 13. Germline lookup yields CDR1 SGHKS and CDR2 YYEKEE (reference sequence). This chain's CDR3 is CASSFSNWEGTTYEQYF. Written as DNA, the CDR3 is TGTGCCAGCAGCTTTTCTAATTGGGAGGGTACAACCTACGAGCAGTACTTC.

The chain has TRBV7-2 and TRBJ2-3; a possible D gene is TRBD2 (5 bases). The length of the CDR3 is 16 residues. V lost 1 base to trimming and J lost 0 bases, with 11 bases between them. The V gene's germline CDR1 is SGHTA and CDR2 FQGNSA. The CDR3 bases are TGTGCCAGCAGCTTAGTCGCGGGCACGAGCACAGATACGCAGTATTTT. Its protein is CASSLVAGTSTDTQYF.

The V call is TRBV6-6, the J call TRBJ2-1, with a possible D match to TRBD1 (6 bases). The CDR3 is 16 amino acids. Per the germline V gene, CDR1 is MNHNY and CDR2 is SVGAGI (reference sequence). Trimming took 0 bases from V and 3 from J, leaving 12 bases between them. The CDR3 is CASSYSGRGFYNEQFF. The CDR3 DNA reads TGTGCCAGCAGTTACTCGGGCAGGGGATTCTACAATGAGCAGTTCTTC.

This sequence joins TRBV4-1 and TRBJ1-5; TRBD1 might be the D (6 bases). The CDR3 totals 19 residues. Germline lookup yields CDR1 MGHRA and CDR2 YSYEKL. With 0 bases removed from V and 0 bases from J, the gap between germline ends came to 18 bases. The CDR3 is CASSQEQVRTAPSNQPQHF. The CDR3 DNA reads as TGCGCCAGCAGCCAAGAACAGGTACGGACAGCTCCTAGCAATCAGCCCCAGCATTTT.

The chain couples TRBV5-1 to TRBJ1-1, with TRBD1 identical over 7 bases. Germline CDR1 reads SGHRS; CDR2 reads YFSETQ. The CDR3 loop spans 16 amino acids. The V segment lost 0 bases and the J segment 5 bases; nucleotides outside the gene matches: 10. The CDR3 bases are TGCGCCAGCAGCTTGGAAGACAGGGTTTTGTGGACTGAAGCTTTCTTT. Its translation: CASSLEDRVLWTEAFF.

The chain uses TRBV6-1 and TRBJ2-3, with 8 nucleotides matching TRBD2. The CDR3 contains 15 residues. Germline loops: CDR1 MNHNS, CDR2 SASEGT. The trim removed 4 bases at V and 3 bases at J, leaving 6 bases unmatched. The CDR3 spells CASSVGLAGTDTQYF. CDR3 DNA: TGTGCCAGCAGTGTCGGACTAGCTGGTACAGATACGCAGTATTTT.

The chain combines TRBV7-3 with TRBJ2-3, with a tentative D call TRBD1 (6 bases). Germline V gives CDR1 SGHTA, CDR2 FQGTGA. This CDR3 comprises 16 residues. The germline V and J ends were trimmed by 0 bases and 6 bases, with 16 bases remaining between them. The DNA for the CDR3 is TGTGCCAGCAGCTTAACAGTCAGGGGTAGGGGGGATACGCAGTATTTT. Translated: CASSLTVRGRGDTQYF.